Below, one TCR beta chain is given with its context. This record belongs to a study of blood T cell repertoires in COVID-19. Study context: The United States, Italy and Spain supplied acute and convalescent COVID-19 samples. T cells, B-cell-depleted T cells, or PBMCs supplied cDNA or gDNA.

As processed by the authors: Scientists estimated how many nucleated cells there were by amplifying reference gene primers. The method was immunoSEQ multiplex PCR; TCRdb's version includes in-frame clones alone and lacks a portion of them. V, J and clone size derive from that table, while D and trimming were established from the DNA sequence. Seen here are about 51,000 clones, roughly 86% observed once, and the top ten hold less than 4.5%. Germline V gene sequence: CDR1 SGHTA, CDR2 FQGNSA. The V gene lost 5 bases and the J gene lost 4 bases, with 12 bases spanning the gap. This CDR3 contains 14 residues.

The TCR originated in a man older than 75 with active COVID-19. Material for sequencing was peripheral blood. The J gene is TRBJ1-5, the V gene TRBV7-2; D gene unclear. The CDR3 region is CASSHGSINQPQHF. The CDR3 DNA is TGTGCCAGCAGCCACGGGTCTATTAATCAGCCCCAGCATTTT.